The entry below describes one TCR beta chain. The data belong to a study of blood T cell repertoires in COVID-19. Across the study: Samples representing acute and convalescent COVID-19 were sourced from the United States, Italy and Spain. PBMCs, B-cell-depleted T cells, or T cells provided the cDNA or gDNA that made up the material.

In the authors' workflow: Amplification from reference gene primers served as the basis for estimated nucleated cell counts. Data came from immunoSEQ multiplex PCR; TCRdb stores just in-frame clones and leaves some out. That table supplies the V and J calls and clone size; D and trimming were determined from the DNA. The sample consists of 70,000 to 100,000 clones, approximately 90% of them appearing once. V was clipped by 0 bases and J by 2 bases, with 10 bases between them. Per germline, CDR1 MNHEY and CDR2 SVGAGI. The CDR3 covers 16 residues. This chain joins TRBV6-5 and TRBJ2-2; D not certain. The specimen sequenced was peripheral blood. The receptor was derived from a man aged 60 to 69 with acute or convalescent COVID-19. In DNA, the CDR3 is TGTGCCAGCAGTTACTCATTACTTCAAAACACCGGGGAGCTGTTTTTT. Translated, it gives CASSYSLLQNTGELFF.